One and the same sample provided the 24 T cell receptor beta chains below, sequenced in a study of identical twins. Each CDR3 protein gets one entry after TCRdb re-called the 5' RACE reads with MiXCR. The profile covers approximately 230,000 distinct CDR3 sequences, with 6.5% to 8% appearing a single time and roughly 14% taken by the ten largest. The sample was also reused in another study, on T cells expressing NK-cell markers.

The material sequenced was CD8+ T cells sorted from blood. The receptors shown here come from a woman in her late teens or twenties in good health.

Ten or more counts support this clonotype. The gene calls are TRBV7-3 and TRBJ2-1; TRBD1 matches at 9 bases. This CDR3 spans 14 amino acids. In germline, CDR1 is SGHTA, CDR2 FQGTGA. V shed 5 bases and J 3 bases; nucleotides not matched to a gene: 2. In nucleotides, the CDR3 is TGTGCCAGCAGCCCGGGACAGGGCTACAATGAGCAGTTCTTC. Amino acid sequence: CASSPGQGYNEQFF. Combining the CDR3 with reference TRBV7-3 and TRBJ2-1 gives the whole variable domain GAGVSQTPSNKVTEKGKYVELRCDPISGHTALYWYRQSLGQGPEFLIYFQGTGAADDSGLPNDRFFAVRPEGSVSTLKIQRTERGDSAVYLCASSPGQGYNEQFFGPGTRLTVL.

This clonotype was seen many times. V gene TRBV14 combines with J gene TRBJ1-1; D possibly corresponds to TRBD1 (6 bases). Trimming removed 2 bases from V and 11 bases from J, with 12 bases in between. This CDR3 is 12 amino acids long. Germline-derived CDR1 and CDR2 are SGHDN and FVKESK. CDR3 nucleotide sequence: TGTGCCAGCAGCCAAAACAGGCAGGGGGCTTTCTTT. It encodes CASSQNRQGAFF.

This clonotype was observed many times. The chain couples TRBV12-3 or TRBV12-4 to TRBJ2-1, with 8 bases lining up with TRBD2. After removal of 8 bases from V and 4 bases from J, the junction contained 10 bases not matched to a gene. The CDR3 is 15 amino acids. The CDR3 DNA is TGTGCCAGCGATTCGCAGCGGGAGCGATACAATGAGCAGTTCTTC. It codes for CASDSQRERYNEQFF.

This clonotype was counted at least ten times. The CDR3 DNA reads as TGTGCCAGCAGTTTACAAGGGGATGAGCAGTTCTTC. It specifies CASSLQGDEQFF. The chain employs TRBV27 and TRBJ2-1, with D perhaps matching TRBD1 (5 bases). Trimming removed 2 bases at V and 8 bases at J, with 7 bases between. The CDR3 is made up of 12 amino acids. Germline CDR1 reads MNHEY; CDR2 reads SMNVEV (reference sequence).

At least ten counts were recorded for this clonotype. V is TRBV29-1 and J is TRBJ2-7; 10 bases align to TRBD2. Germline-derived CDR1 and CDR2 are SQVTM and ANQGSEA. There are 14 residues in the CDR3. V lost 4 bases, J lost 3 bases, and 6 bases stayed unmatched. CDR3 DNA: TGCAGCGTTGCAGCGGGAGGGCCCCACTACGAGCAGTACTTC. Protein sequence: CSVAAGGPHYEQYF.

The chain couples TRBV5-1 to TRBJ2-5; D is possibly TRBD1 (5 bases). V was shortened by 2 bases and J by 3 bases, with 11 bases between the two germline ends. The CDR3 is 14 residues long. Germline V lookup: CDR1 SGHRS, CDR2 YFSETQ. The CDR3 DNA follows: TGCGCCAGCAGCTTTTATGGGGCAGAAGAGACCCAGTACTTC. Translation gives CASSFYGAEETQYF.

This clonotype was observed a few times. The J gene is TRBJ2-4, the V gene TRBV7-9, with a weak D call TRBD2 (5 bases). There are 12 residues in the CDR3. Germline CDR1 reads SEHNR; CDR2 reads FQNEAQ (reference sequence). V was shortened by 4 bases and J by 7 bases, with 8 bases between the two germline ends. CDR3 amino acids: CASSYQRNIQYF. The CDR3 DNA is TGTGCCAGCAGCTATCAGCGGAACATTCAGTACTTC.

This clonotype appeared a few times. The DNA for the CDR3 is TGTGCCAGCAGCCAAGAATTGGGGACAGGGAGCAATGAGCAGTTCTTC. Translation gives CASSQELGTGSNEQFF. The V and J genes are TRBV4-2 and TRBJ2-1; TRBD1 matches 9 bases. The CDR3 loop spans 16 amino acids. CDR1 LGHNA and CDR2 YNFKEQ come from the germline V gene. V shed 0 bases and J 6 bases; nucleotides not matched to a gene: 6.

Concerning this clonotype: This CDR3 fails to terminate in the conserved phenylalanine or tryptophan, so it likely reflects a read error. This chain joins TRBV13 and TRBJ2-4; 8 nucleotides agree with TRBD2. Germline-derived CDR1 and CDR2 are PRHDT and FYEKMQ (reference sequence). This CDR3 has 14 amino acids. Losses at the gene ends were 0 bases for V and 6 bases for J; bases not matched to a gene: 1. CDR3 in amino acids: CASSLGLAGNIQYI. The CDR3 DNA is TGTGCCAGCAGCTTAGGCCTAGCGGGAAACATTCAGTACATC.

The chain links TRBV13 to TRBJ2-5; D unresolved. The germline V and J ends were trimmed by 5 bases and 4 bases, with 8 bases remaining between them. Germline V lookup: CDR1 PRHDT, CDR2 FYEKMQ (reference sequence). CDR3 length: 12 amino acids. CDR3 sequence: CASSLSSETQYF. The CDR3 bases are TGTGCCAGCAGCCTATCATCAGAGACCCAGTACTTC.

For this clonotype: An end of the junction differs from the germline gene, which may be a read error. CDR3 DNA sequence: TGTGCCAGCACCCAACGGGGGCACGAGCAGTACTTC. Its protein product is CASTQRGHEQYF. The chain has TRBV3-1 and TRBJ2-7; D may correspond to TRBD1 or TRBD2 (6 bases each). Germline CDR1 and CDR2: LGHDT and YNNKEL (reference sequence). The CDR3 contains 12 residues.

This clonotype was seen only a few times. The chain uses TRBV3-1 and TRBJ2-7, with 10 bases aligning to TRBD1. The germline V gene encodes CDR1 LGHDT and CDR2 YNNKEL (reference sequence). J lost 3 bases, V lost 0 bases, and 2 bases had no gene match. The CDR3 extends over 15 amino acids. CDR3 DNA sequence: TGTGCCAGCAGCCAAGAGGGACAGGGGCGCTACGAGCAGTACTTC. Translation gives CASSQEGQGRYEQYF.

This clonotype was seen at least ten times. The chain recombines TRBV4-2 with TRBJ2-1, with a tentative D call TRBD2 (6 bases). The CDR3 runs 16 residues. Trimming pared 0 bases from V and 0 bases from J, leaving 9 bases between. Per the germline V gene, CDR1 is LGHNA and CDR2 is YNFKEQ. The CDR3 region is CASSQEAGSSYNEQFF. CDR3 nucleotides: TGTGCCAGCAGCCAAGAGGCGGGAAGCTCCTACAATGAGCAGTTCTTC.

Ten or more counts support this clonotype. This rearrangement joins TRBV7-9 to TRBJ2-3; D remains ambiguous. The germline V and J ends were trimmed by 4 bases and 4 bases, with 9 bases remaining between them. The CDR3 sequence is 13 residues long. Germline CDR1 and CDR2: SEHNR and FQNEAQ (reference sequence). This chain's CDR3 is CASSSASADTQYF. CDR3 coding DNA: TGTGCCAGCAGCTCGGCCTCAGCAGATACGCAGTATTTT. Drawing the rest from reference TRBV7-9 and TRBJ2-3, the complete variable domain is DTGVSQNPRHKITKRGQNVTFRCDPISEHNRLYWYRQTLGQGPEFLTYFQNEAQLEKSRLLSDRFSAERPKGSFSTLEIQRTEQGDSAMYLCASSSASADTQYFGPGTRLTVL.

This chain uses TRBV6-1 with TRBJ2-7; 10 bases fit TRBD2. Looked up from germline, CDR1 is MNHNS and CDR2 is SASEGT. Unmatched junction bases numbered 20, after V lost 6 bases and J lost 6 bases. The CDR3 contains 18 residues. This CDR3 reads CASSLKGGAGGPFSEQYF. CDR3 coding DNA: TGTGCCAGCAGCCTCAAAGGGGGAGCGGGAGGGCCATTTTCCGAGCAGTACTTC.

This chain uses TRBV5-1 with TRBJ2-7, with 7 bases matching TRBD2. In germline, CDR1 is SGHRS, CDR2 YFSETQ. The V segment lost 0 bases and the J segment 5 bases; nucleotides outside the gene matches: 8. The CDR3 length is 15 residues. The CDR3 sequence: CASSLEGGRFDEQYF. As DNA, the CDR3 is TGCGCCAGCAGCTTGGAAGGCGGGAGATTCGACGAGCAGTACTTC.

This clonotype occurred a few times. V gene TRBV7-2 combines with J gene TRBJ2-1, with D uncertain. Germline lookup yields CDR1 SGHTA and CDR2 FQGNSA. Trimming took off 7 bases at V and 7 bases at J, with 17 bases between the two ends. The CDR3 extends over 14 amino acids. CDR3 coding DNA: TGTGCCAGCACCCTGGGGATATACATGAATGAGCAGTTCTTC. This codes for CASTLGIYMNEQFF.

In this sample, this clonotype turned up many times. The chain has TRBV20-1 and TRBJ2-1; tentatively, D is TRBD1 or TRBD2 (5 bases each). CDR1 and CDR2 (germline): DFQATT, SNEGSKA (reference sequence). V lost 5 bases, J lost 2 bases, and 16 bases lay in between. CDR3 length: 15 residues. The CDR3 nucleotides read TGCAGTGCTCGACCTGACTTGGGGGCCTACAATGAGCAGTTCTTC. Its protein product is CSARPDLGAYNEQFF.

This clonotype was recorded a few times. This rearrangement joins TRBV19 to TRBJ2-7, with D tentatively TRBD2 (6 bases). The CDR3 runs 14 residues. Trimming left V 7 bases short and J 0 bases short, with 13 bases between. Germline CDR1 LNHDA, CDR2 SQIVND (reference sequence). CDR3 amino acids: CASTVSGGSYEQYF. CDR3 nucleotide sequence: TGTGCCAGTACCGTCTCCGGGGGCTCCTACGAGCAGTACTTC.

CDR3 region: CASSTRGNTEAFF. In nucleotides, the CDR3 is TGTGCCAGCAGTACCCGCGGAAACACTGAAGCTTTCTTT. The chain uses TRBV2 and TRBJ1-1; no reliable D call. V shed 5 bases and J shed 2 bases, with 9 bases lying between them. The germline gives CDR1 SNHLY, CDR2 FYNNEI. CDR3 length: 13 amino acids.

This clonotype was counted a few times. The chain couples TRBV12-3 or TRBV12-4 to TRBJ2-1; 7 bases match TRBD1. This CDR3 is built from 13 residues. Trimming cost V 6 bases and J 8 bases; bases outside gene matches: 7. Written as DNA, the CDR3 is TGTGCCAGCAGCCCGGACAGGATCCATGAGCAGTTCTTC. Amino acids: CASSPDRIHEQFF.

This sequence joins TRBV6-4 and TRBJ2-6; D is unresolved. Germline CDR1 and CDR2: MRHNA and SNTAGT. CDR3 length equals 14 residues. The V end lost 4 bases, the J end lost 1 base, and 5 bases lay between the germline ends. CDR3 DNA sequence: TGTGCCAGCAGTGCATCGTCTGGGGCCAACGTCCTGACTTTC. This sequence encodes CASSASSGANVLTF.

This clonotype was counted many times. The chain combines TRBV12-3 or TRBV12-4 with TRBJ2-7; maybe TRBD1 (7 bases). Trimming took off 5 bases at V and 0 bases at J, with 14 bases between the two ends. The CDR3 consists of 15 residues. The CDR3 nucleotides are TGTGCCAGCAGTCGTCCAGGGGGGAACTCCTACGAGCAGTACTTC. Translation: CASSRPGGNSYEQYF.

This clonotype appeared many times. The CDR3 DNA follows: TGTGCCAGCAGCTTAAGCGGGGGCTCACAAGAGACCCAGTACTTC. It yields the protein CASSLSGGSQETQYF. The V call is TRBV7-3, the J call TRBJ2-5; a possible D gene is TRBD2 (7 bases). Germline V lookup: CDR1 SGHTA, CDR2 FQGTGA. CDR3 length equals 15 residues. The germline V and J ends were trimmed by 1 base and 2 bases, with 11 bases remaining between them.